These 31 T cell receptor beta chains came from one sample sequenced in a study of synovial regulatory T cells in juvenile arthritis. Libraries were prepared by immunoSEQ multiplex PCR; TCRdb keeps only in-frame clonotypes and omits some of them. The sample has 9,500 to 10,000 clones. The sample comprised Treg cells from blood. Subset in this sample: remaining (HLA-DR-negative) circulating blood Treg cells. The origin of the receptors is a donor younger than 30 with juvenile idiopathic arthritis.

The rearrangement links TRBV6-5 to TRBJ2-7. This CDR3 contains 9 residues. Only the protein is on record. Per germline, CDR1 MNHEY and CDR2 SVGAGI. CDR3 residues: CASGYEQYF.

The rearrangement links TRBV4-1 to TRBJ1-1; TCRdb designates TRBD1, a call that cannot be tested without DNA. Germline assignment: CDR1 MGHRA and CDR2 YSYEKL. This CDR3 comprises 15 residues. No DNA has been recorded. This CDR3 is CASSRDAGKNTEAFF.

The CDR3 sequence: CASSRVGGIEKKLFF. This chain connects TRBV4-1 to TRBJ1-4. The CDR3 is 15 residues long. No nucleotide data were recorded. Germline values: CDR1 MGHRA, CDR2 YSYEKL.

This rearrangement joins TRBV19 to TRBJ1-4. Germline CDR1 and CDR2: LNHDA and SQIVND (reference sequence). The CDR3 sequence is 15 residues long. The DNA sequence is not available. CDR3 sequence: CASSELGRAGEKLFF.

The V call is TRBV7-7, the J call TRBJ2-1; TCRdb outputs TRBD1, but without DNA this stays unchecked. The CDR3 sequence is 14 residues long. Only the protein sequence is given. Germline V gives CDR1 SSHAT, CDR2 FNYEAQ (reference sequence). This chain's CDR3 is CASSLGSGGNEQFF.

The genes are TRBV23-1 and TRBJ1-4. TRBV23-1 is given ORF status, its function remaining uncertain. CDR3 length: 13 residues. There is no recorded DNA. The CDR3 here is CASPEQGGEKLFF.

The V call is TRBV7-9, the J call TRBJ2-7. Germline V gives CDR1 SEHNR, CDR2 FQNEAQ (reference sequence). The CDR3 spans 17 residues. No coding sequence is recorded. The CDR3 reads CASSLGSQYPSSYEQYF.

Here the CDR3 reads CASSADGNTIYF. This rearrangement joins TRBV10-2 to TRBJ1-3; TCRdb proposes TRBD1, but this gene call is untestable without DNA. The CDR3 contains 12 residues. DNA was not recorded. Per the germline V gene, CDR1 is WSHSY and CDR2 is SAAADI.

This chain connects TRBV6-5 to TRBJ2-7; TCRdb selects TRBD1, and the lack of DNA leaves this call unchecked. The CDR3 loop spans 16 amino acids. The coding DNA is unavailable. Germline V CDR1 and CDR2: MNHEY, SVGAGI. The CDR3 loop reads CASSYNRDRGLDEQYF.

The genes are TRBV6-5 and TRBJ2-7; checking the TCRdb D call of TRBD2 is not possible without DNA. Germline V CDR1 and CDR2: MNHEY, SVGAGI. The CDR3 runs to 15 residues. No DNA has been recorded. The CDR3 protein is CASSDSSGRAHEQYF.

The chain combines TRBV28 with TRBJ2-7; TCRdb designates TRBD2, a call that cannot be tested without DNA. CDR1 is MDHEN, CDR2 SYDVKM, per germline. The CDR3 runs to 13 residues. No DNA appears here. The CDR3 spells CASSLTGAYEQYF.

V is TRBV5-1 and J is TRBJ2-7. CDR1 and CDR2 from the germline V gene are SGHRS and YFSETQ. The length of the CDR3 is 13 residues. The DNA is not on file. CDR3 sequence reads: CASNPGPNHEQYF.

The rearrangement uses TRBV10-2 and TRBJ1-1. Germline V CDR1 and CDR2: WSHSY, SAAADI. This CDR3 is built from 14 residues. No coding sequence is recorded. This CDR3 is CASTSVGVNTEAFF.

V is TRBV4-3 and J is TRBJ2-1. Germline-derived CDR1 and CDR2 are LGHNA and YSLEER. The CDR3 has 15 residues. The DNA sequence is not available. This CDR3 reads CASSRRIGWYDEQFF.

The rearrangement joins TRBV7-9 to TRBJ1-2; the D call from TCRdb, TRBD1, cannot be confirmed without DNA. The CDR3 extends over 16 amino acids. DNA was not recorded. From germline, CDR1 is SEHNR and CDR2 FQNEAQ (reference sequence). This chain's CDR3 is CASSLVHRNDPYGYTF.

This clone registers medium-sized by frequency. CDR3: CASSFLLSGSGNTIYF. This rearrangement joins TRBV6-6 to TRBJ1-3. Germline V gene sequence: CDR1 MNHNY, CDR2 SVGAGI (reference sequence). The CDR3 covers 16 residues. No DNA appears here.

The rearrangement uses TRBV29-1 and TRBJ1-5. CDR1 is SQVTM and CDR2 is ANQGSEA in the germline V gene. The CDR3 extends over 13 amino acids. Only the protein is on record. The CDR3 protein is CSVGRGSNQPQHF. The variable domain in full, completed from reference TRBV29-1 and TRBJ1-5, reads SAVISQKPSRDICQRGTSLTIQCQVDSQVTMMFWYRQQPGQSLTLIATANQGSEATYESGFVIDKFPISRPNLTFSTLTVSNMSPEDSSIYLCSVGRGSNQPQHFGDGTRLSIL.

This CDR3 is CASSRTPIGRATGELFF. The chain joins TRBV28 to TRBJ2-2; TCRdb designates TRBD2, a call that cannot be tested without DNA. Germline CDR1 reads MDHEN; CDR2 reads SYDVKM. The CDR3 spans 17 residues. No DNA appears here.

The gene calls are TRBV5-1 and TRBJ1-3; lacking DNA, the TRBD1 call made by TCRdb goes unchecked. The germline V gene encodes CDR1 SGHRS and CDR2 YFSETQ. The CDR3 covers 17 residues. No DNA is listed. The CDR3 sequence is CASSWAPSGQGKNTIYF.

This clone counts as medium-sized by frequency. The rearrangement links TRBV6-6 to TRBJ1-5; TCRdb selects TRBD1, and the lack of DNA leaves this call unchecked. This CDR3 contains 15 residues. The DNA sequence is not available. The germline gives CDR1 MNHNY, CDR2 SVGAGI (reference sequence). The CDR3 spells CASSKQGGQAQPQHF.

This chain connects TRBV6-6 to TRBJ2-7; TCRdb gives TRBD1 as the D gene, but with no DNA this cannot be confirmed. CDR1 is MNHNY, CDR2 SVGAGI, per germline (reference sequence). CDR3 length: 16 amino acids. No DNA appears here. This chain's CDR3 is CASSYSSQGFSYEQYF.

Here the CDR3 reads CASSGRTSGRAALNEQYF. This chain uses TRBV5-1 with TRBJ2-7; TCRdb designates TRBD2, a call that cannot be tested without DNA. This CDR3 is built from 18 residues. No DNA appears here. Germline V lookup: CDR1 SGHRS, CDR2 YFSETQ.

The V gene is TRBV19, the J gene TRBJ1-2; the TCRdb call, TRBD1, lacks DNA for checking. CDR3 size: 14 residues. DNA is not on record. Germline assignment: CDR1 LNHDA and CDR2 SQIVND (reference sequence). CDR3 residues: CASSTRGGTYGYTF.

J is TRBJ2-7 and V is TRBV19. The length of the CDR3 is 15 residues. The record lacks a DNA sequence. Germline CDR1 LNHDA, CDR2 SQIVND (reference sequence). The CDR3 sequence is CASSRHRDEGYEQYF.

The chain employs TRBV19 and TRBJ1-1. In germline, CDR1 is LNHDA, CDR2 SQIVND (reference sequence). The CDR3 runs 13 residues. The nucleotide record is missing. The CDR3 protein is CASSRSWSTEAFF. Full variable domain (outside the CDR3, taken from reference TRBV19 and TRBJ1-1): DGGITQSPKYLFRKEGQNVTLSCEQNLNHDAMYWYRQDPGQGLRLIYYSQIVNDFQKGDIAEGYSVSREKKESFPLTVTSAQKNPTAFYLCASSRSWSTEAFFGQGTRLTVV.

The CDR3 spells CASSLAGRAYEQYF. V usage is TRBV5-1 and J usage is TRBJ2-7. The CDR3 is made up of 14 amino acids. Only the protein is on record. Germline lookup yields CDR1 SGHRS and CDR2 YFSETQ.

The V and J genes are TRBV2 and TRBJ1-1; TCRdb's D call of TRBD1 is untestable without DNA. The germline gives CDR1 SNHLY, CDR2 FYNNEI. This CDR3 spans 16 amino acids. No DNA sequence was recorded. The chain's CDR3 is CASRNDRGWGYTEAFF.

V gene TRBV10-3 combines with J gene TRBJ1-4; TCRdb's D call, TRBD1, is unchecked because there is no DNA. This CDR3 has 17 residues. The DNA sequence is not available. CDR1 is ENHRY, CDR2 SYGVKD, per germline. CDR3 region: CAISESSSETGVEKLFF.

V is TRBV9 and J is TRBJ1-2; TCRdb lists TRBD1, though no DNA is available to test this call. CDR3 length: 12 residues. The DNA sequence is not available. CDR1 and CDR2 from the germline V gene are SGDLS and YYNGEE. The CDR3 here is CASSVAHDSQAF.

The gene calls are TRBV10-3 and TRBJ2-7. Germline CDR1 reads ENHRY; CDR2 reads SYGVKD. This CDR3 contains 14 residues. No DNA has been recorded. CDR3 in amino acids: CAISESGGLYEQYF.

The chain recombines TRBV6-6 with TRBJ2-7; TCRdb's assignment of TRBD2 cannot be checked, as there is no DNA. CDR1 and CDR2 (germline): MNHNY, SVGAGI (reference sequence). The CDR3 loop spans 13 amino acids. No DNA is recorded. CDR3 sequence reads: CASSRLMGNEQYF.